Each of the 29 T cell receptor beta chains below was sequenced from the same sample in a study of T and B cells in COVID-19 patients. From blood, about 250-550 ng of genomic DNA served as TRB template. TRB rearrangements were amplified by multiplex PCR with BIOMED2 TRB-A/B primers. TCRdb used MiXCR to reprocess the multiplex PCR reads, holding one entry per CDR3 protein. The sample contains 8,000 to 10,000 distinct CDR3 sequences, around 28% of which appear only once. Sequences were obtained from blood. The receptors here all came from a human donor who had recovered from COVID-19.

This clonotype appeared many times. The chain combines TRBV6-1 with TRBJ2-6; 7 positions match TRBD1. CDR1 MNHNS and CDR2 SASEGT come from the germline V gene. The CDR3 extends over 15 amino acids. Trimming removed 6 bases from V and 3 bases from J; junction bases left unmatched: 5. The CDR3 coding sequence is TGTGCCAGCAGCCAGGGGGAACTTGGGGCCAACGTCCTGACTTTC. Translation: CASSQGELGANVLTF.

This clonotype was detected a few times. Here the CDR3 omits its conserved ending phenylalanine or tryptophan, so a read error is the likely source. No DNA is shown, since the ends of the CDR3 on it are uncertain; the CDR3 is the one TCRdb lists. The genes are TRBV5-5 and TRBJ1-1. Per the germline V gene, CDR1 is SGHKS and CDR2 is YYEKEE (reference sequence). 11 amino acids form the CDR3, both terminal residues included. CDR3 sequence: CASSLGTAGGI.

The chain combines TRBV11-1 with TRBJ2-7, with a weak D call TRBD1 (5 bases). Trimming pared 6 bases from V and 0 bases from J, leaving 15 bases between. Germline values: CDR1 SGHAT, CDR2 FQDESV (reference sequence). The CDR3 totals 15 residues. The chain's CDR3 is CASSLQQVTSYEQYF. CDR3 DNA: TGTGCCAGCAGTCTCCAACAGGTTACCTCCTACGAGCAGTACTTC.

The gene calls are TRBV28 and TRBJ1-3; the D is unclear. Germline lookup yields CDR1 MDHEN and CDR2 SYDVKM. V was clipped by 2 bases and J by 2 bases, with 7 bases between them. This CDR3 has 14 residues. For the CDR3, the DNA is TGTGCCAGCAGTTTACGAGAGCCTGGAAACACCATATATTTT. Its protein is CASSLREPGNTIYF. The variable domain in full, with the rest retrieved from reference TRBV28 and TRBJ1-3, is DVKVTQSSRYLVKRTGEKVFLECVQDMDHENMFWYRQDPGLGLRLIYFSYDVKMKEKGDIPEGYSVSREKKERFSLILESASTNQTSMYLCASSLREPGNTIYFGEGSWLTVV.

The chain joins TRBV6-1 to TRBJ1-5, with D possibly being TRBD1 (6 bases). This CDR3 contains 15 residues. Germline lookup yields CDR1 MNHNS and CDR2 SASEGT. V was clipped by 1 base and J by 2 bases, with 9 bases between them. CDR3 nucleotide sequence: TGTGCCAGCAGTGAAGAGGGGGGCGGCAATCAGCCCCAGCATTTT. Protein product: CASSEEGGGNQPQHF.

This clonotype is termed medium-sized (0.01 to 0.1%). V is TRBV12-3 or TRBV12-4 and J is TRBJ2-5, with TRBD2 matching over 10 bases. With V trimmed by 6 bases and J by 5 bases, 9 bases remained unmatched. The CDR3 consists of 15 residues. CDR3 in DNA: TGTGCCAGCAGACCCAGCGGGAGGGCCGGGGAGACCCAGTACTTC. Residues: CASRPSGRAGETQYF.

This clonotype was seen only a few times. The rearrangement links TRBV30 to TRBJ1-4; 8 bases are shared with TRBD1. Germline values: CDR1 GTSNPN, CDR2 SVGIG (reference sequence). With V trimmed by 2 bases and J by 3 bases, 8 bases remained unmatched. The CDR3 runs 16 residues. For the CDR3, the DNA is TGTGCCTGGAGTTTTGGGACAGGCCGGGCTAATGAAAAACTGTTTTTT. It codes for CAWSFGTGRANEKLFF.

Details on this clonotype: A read error may account for a junction end that differs from germline. The V gene is TRBV29-1, the J gene TRBJ2-5; 15 positions agree with TRBD2. Germline V gene data show CDR1 as SQVTM and CDR2 as ANQGSEA. The CDR3 is made up of 15 amino acids. The CDR3, as DNA: TGCAGCGTTCAGGGACTAGCGGGGGGCCAAGAGATCCAGTACTTC. Amino acid sequence: CSVQGLAGGQEIQYF. Complete variable domain (other parts from reference TRBV29-1 and TRBJ2-5): SAVISQKPSRDICQRGTSLTIQCQVDSQVTMMFWYRQQPGQSLTLIATANQGSEATYESGFVIDKFPISRPNLTFSTLTVSNMSPEDSSIYLCSVQGLAGGQEIQYFGPGTRLLVL.

J is TRBJ1-5 and V is TRBV18; D is possibly TRBD1 (5 bases). The CDR3 sequence is 15 residues long. Per the germline V gene, CDR1 is KGHSH and CDR2 is LQKENI. Trimming removed 3 bases at V and 5 bases at J, with 14 bases between. The CDR3 sequence is CASSPSRDGDQPQHF. The DNA for the CDR3 is TGTGCCAGCTCACCTTCGAGGGACGGAGATCAGCCCCAGCATTTT.

This clonotype was counted only a few times. The chain uses TRBV7-9 and TRBJ2-5, with a possible D match to TRBD2 (5 bases). This CDR3 contains 13 residues. V lost 3 bases to trimming and J lost 4 bases, with 9 bases between them. In germline, CDR1 is SEHNR, CDR2 FQNEAQ (reference sequence). Written as DNA, the CDR3 is TGTGCCAGCAGCTTGAGCCGGGGAGAGACCCAGTACTTC. Protein product: CASSLSRGETQYF.

The chain joins TRBV19 to TRBJ2-1, with a possible D match to TRBD2 (6 bases). The V end lost 1 base, the J end lost 6 bases, and 13 bases lay between the germline ends. The V gene's germline CDR1 is LNHDA and CDR2 SQIVND (reference sequence). There are 15 residues in the CDR3. The CDR3 sequence is CASSIARLGPNEQFF. As DNA, the CDR3 is TGTGCCAGTAGTATAGCGCGACTAGGACCCAATGAGCAGTTCTTC.

V usage is TRBV6-4 and J usage is TRBJ2-3; TRBD1 aligns across 12 bases. The germline gives CDR1 MRHNA, CDR2 SNTAGT. The CDR3 is 15 amino acids. Germline trimming cut 2 bases from V and 4 bases from J; bases unmatched to any gene: 1. CDR3 protein: CASSDGTGGADTQYF. CDR3 DNA: TGTGCCAGCAGTGACGGGACAGGGGGCGCAGATACGCAGTATTTT.

The genes are TRBV14 and TRBJ2-5; a possible D gene is TRBD1 (6 bases). The length of the CDR3 is 16 residues. The V end was cut by 2 bases, the J end by 0 bases, with 13 bases between. In germline, CDR1 is SGHDN, CDR2 FVKESK. CDR3 amino acids: CASSQPTGLYQETQYF. Written as DNA, the CDR3 is TGTGCCAGCAGCCAACCGACAGGCCTTTACCAAGAGACCCAGTACTTC. Drawing the rest from reference TRBV14 and TRBJ2-5, the complete variable domain is EAGVTQFPSHSVIEKGQTVTLRCDPISGHDNLYWYRRVMGKEIKFLLHFVKESKQDESGMPNNRFLAERTGGTYSTLKVQPAELEDSGVYFCASSQPTGLYQETQYFGPGTRLLVL.

Regarding this clonotype: A much larger clonotype is one base distant, so this may be a read error. The chain recombines TRBV30 with TRBJ2-7; possibly TRBD1 or TRBD2 for D (5 bases each). CDR3 length equals 14 residues. The germline V and J ends were trimmed by 4 bases and 0 bases, with 13 bases remaining between them. CDR1 is GTSNPN, CDR2 SVGIG, per germline (reference sequence). CDR3 in DNA: TGTGCCTGGAATGTCCCAGGGAGCTCCTACGAGCAGTACTTC. As protein: CAWNVPGSSYEQYF. Variable domain in full (rest from reference TRBV30 and TRBJ2-7): SQTIHQWPATLVQPVGSPLSLECTVEGTSNPNLYWYRQAAGRGLQLLFYSVGIGQISSEVPQNLSASRPQDRQFILSSKKLLLSDSGFYLCAWNVPGSSYEQYFGPGTRLTVT.

The chain is built from TRBV30 and TRBJ2-3; 9 bases are a match to TRBD2. After removal of 5 bases from V and 2 bases from J, the junction contained 14 bases not matched to a gene. This CDR3 region has 17 residues. Germline V gives CDR1 GTSNPN, CDR2 SVGIG (reference sequence). Here the CDR3 reads CAWGGGRSGRPTDTQYF. CDR3 sequence (DNA): TGTGCCTGGGGGGGGGGGAGGAGCGGGAGGCCCACAGATACGCAGTATTTT.

This clonotype was detected a few times. This sequence joins TRBV5-4 and TRBJ2-1; 8 nucleotides match TRBD2. The CDR3 loop spans 14 amino acids. The V gene end was trimmed by 9 bases and the J gene end by 5 bases; junction bases not matched to a gene: 10. Germline V CDR1 and CDR2: SGHNT, YYREEE (reference sequence). CDR3 sequence reads: CATGRTSLNNEQFF. The CDR3 DNA reads TGTGCCACCGGAAGGACTAGCCTAAACAATGAGCAGTTCTTC.

By sample fraction, this clonotype is medium-sized. The gene calls are TRBV6-6 and TRBJ2-1; 12 bases match TRBD2. CDR1 and CDR2 from the germline V gene are MNHNY and SVGAGI (reference sequence). The CDR3 runs 15 residues. V dropped 6 bases and J dropped 0; count of bases not matched to a gene: 0. The CDR3 DNA reads TGTGCCAGCAGGACTAGCGGGAGCTCCTACAATGAGCAGTTCTTC. Amino acid sequence: CASRTSGSSYNEQFF.

The gene calls are TRBV6-1 and TRBJ2-5; TRBD1 might be the D (6 bases). Trimming removed 6 bases at V and 2 bases at J, with 19 bases between. The germline CDR1 and CDR2 sequences are MNHNS and SASEGT. The CDR3 is made up of 16 amino acids. The CDR3 coding sequence is TGTGCCAGCAGCCATCAGGGGTGGACGGGGCAAGAGACCCAGTACTTC. Residues: CASSHQGWTGQETQYF.

The V and J genes are TRBV5-1 and TRBJ2-3; TRBD1 might be the D (5 bases). V lost 3 bases and J 2 bases, leaving 10 bases between the germline ends. The V gene's germline CDR1 is SGHRS and CDR2 YFSETQ. The CDR3 contains 14 residues. As DNA, the CDR3 is TGCGCCAGCAGCTCCCAGGGAAACACAGATACGCAGTATTTT. Translated, it gives CASSSQGNTDTQYF.

The V call is TRBV20-1, the J call TRBJ2-2; D gene ambiguous. CDR1 DFQATT and CDR2 SNEGSKA come from the germline V gene (reference sequence). V was cut by 6 bases and J by 3 bases, with 14 bases left in between. The CDR3 spans 14 residues. CDR3 loop: CSAKELGYTGELFF. The CDR3 DNA reads TGCAGTGCCAAGGAGTTAGGGTACACCGGGGAGCTGTTTTTT.

Turning to this clonotype: This clone may be a read error of a much larger clone one base away. V usage is TRBV18 and J usage is TRBJ1-2; 7 positions agree with TRBD1. Germline V lookup: CDR1 KGHSH, CDR2 LQKENI. The CDR3 extends over 14 amino acids. The CDR3 DNA sequence: TGTGCCAGATCACCGGACAGGTTAGGCGATGGCTACACCTTC. Amino acid sequence: CARSPDRLGDGYTF.

This clonotype is categorized as medium-sized. This chain links TRBV7-9 with TRBJ2-3, with D maybe TRBD1 (5 bases). This CDR3 is built from 16 residues. Germline loops: CDR1 SEHNR, CDR2 FQNEAQ (reference sequence). Trimming left V 2 bases short and J 3 bases short, with 15 bases between. The CDR3 DNA sequence: TGTGCCAGCAGCTTAATAGGGTCAGGGTTGACAGATACGCAGTATTTT. Protein product: CASSLIGSGLTDTQYF.

The J gene is TRBJ2-7, the V gene TRBV4-3; a weak D match, TRBD1 (5 bases). Germline CDR1 is LGHNA and CDR2 is YSLEER. The CDR3 is 14 amino acids. V was pared by 1 base and J by 0 bases, with 7 bases between. CDR3 in amino acids: CASSQGQSSYEQYF. The CDR3 nucleotides are TGCGCCAGCAGCCAAGGACAGAGCTCCTACGAGCAGTACTTC.

V and J are TRBV5-4 and TRBJ2-5; TRBD1 is a possible D gene (5 bases). The CDR3 extends over 14 amino acids. Trimming shortened V by 3 bases and J by 0 bases, and 9 bases separated the two germline ends. Germline-derived CDR1 and CDR2 are SGHNT and YYREEE (reference sequence). CDR3 residues: CASSSTGDQETQYF. The DNA for the CDR3 is TGTGCCAGCAGCTCCACAGGTGACCAAGAGACCCAGTACTTC.

The table lists this clonotype with many counts. This rearrangement joins TRBV5-4 to TRBJ2-2; D may correspond to TRBD1 or TRBD2 (5 bases each). The ends were cut back, 0 bases at V and 4 bases at J, with 13 bases in the middle. CDR3 length: 16 residues. Looked up from germline, CDR1 is SGHNT and CDR2 is YYREEE (reference sequence). The chain's CDR3 is CASSLASRGPTGELFF. CDR3 bases: TGTGCCAGCAGCTTGGCATCCCGGGGCCCCACCGGGGAGCTGTTTTTT. Full variable domain (remainder filled in from reference TRBV5-4 and TRBJ2-2): ETGVTQSPTHLIKTRGQQVTLRCSSQSGHNTVSWYQQALGQGPQFIFQYYREEENGRGNFPPRFSGLQFPNYSSELNVNALELDDSALYLCASSLASRGPTGELFFGEGSRLTVL.

By proportion, this clonotype is medium-sized (0.01 to 0.1%). CDR3 DNA sequence: TGCAGCGTTGAAGGAGGAAAGAGTTACTATGGCTACACCTTC. Translation gives CSVEGGKSYYGYTF. J is TRBJ1-2 and V is TRBV29-1; D remains ambiguous. V was clipped by 1 base and J by 3 bases, with 12 bases between them. CDR1 is SQVTM, CDR2 ANQGSEA, per germline. This CDR3 spans 14 amino acids.

This clonotype was found once. J is TRBJ2-5 and V is TRBV30; 7 bases fit TRBD2. The germline V gene encodes CDR1 GTSNPN and CDR2 SVGIG (reference sequence). After removal of 4 bases from V and 3 bases from J, the junction contained 8 bases not matched to a gene. The CDR3 is 14 residues long. The CDR3 coding sequence is TGTGCCTGGACTGGGGGTCTAGCGGAAGAGACCCAGTACTTC. Translated, it gives CAWTGGLAEETQYF.

V and J are TRBV7-3 and TRBJ2-2; D call uncertain. Germline values: CDR1 SGHTA, CDR2 FQGTGA. The CDR3 is made up of 14 amino acids. Deletions cut 2 bases from V and 1 base from J, with 5 bases between. The CDR3 spells CASSLAGNTGELFF. CDR3 nucleotides: TGTGCCAGCAGCTTAGCAGGGAACACCGGGGAGCTGTTTTTT. Supplemented by reference TRBV7-3 and TRBJ2-2, the full variable domain reads GAGVSQTPSNKVTEKGKYVELRCDPISGHTALYWYRQSLGQGPEFLIYFQGTGAADDSGLPNDRFFAVRPEGSVSTLKIQRTERGDSAVYLCASSLAGNTGELFFGEGSRLTVL.

The chain combines TRBV6-4 with TRBJ1-5; 8 nucleotides line up with TRBD1. The J segment lost 4 bases and the V segment lost 4 bases, leaving 21 bases of the junction unmatched. The germline CDR1 and CDR2 sequences are MRHNA and SNTAGT. The CDR3 has 20 residues. CDR3 amino acids: CASSAEDDKDQGAWNQPQHF. CDR3 DNA: TGTGCCAGCAGTGCCGAAGATGACAAGGATCAGGGGGCTTGGAATCAGCCCCAGCATTTT.